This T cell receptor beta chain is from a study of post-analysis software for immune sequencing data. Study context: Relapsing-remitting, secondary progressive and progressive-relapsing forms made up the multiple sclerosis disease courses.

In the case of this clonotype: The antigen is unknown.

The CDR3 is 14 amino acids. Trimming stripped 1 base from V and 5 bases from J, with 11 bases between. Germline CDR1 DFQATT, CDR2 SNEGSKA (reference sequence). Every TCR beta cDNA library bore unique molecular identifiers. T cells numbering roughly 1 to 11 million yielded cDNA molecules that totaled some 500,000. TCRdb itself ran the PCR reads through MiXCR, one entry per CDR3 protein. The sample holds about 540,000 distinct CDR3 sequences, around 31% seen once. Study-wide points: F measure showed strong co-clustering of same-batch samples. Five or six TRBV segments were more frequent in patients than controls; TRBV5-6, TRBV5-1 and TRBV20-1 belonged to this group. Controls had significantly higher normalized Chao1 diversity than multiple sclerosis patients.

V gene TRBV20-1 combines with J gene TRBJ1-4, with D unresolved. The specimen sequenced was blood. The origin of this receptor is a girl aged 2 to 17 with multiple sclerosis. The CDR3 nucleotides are TGCAGTGCTAGAGGCGACCGAGGGAATGAAAAACTGTTTTTT. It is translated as CSARGDRGNEKLFF.